This T cell receptor (beta chain) was obtained from a study of T-cell reconstitution after alpha-beta-depleted transplantation in children listed by TCRdb under 2016. Background for the entire study: Using TCR repertoire profiling, the study quantitatively followed how T-cell immune reconstitution unfolded in children after TCRalphabeta/CD19-depleted allogeneic hematopoietic cell transplantation.

Library generation was performed with PCR. Data came from an Illumina HiSeq 2500. To normalize quantification of the TCRbeta repertoire, the TCR libraries were built with molecular barcoding that relied on unique molecular identifiers. The public sequencing data were trimmed at Q25 with fastp and processed into clonotypes with MiXCR by TCRdb, which kept only in-frame beta chains. Rows are unified per CDR3 protein, each entry keeping the most common DNA and genes. The sample table records 200,000 to 250,000 distinct CDR3 sequences; 6.6% of these occur just once. The ten top clones hold 5.5% of the sample. This specimen's treatment or condition label, per the study, means: allogeneic hematopoietic cell transplantation with graft depleted of TCRalphabeta T cells and CD19 B cells. The transplant recipients were children given TCRalphabeta/CD19-depleted allogeneic hematopoietic cell grafts. Overall study outcomes, separate from this receptor: The apparently early alphabetaT-cell count recovery about two months after transplant was reportedly dependent on only several hundred rapidly expanded clones derived from non-depleted graft cells. In some patients, the high TCRbeta diversity seen at day 60 was put down to recipient T cells and intrathymic progenitors that had survived conditioning. Hyperexpanded clone frequencies declined over subsequent months; after one year, T-cell counts and TCRbeta diversity were mostly attributed to newly produced T cells.

The CDR3 goes from the cysteine to the phenylalanine over 15 residues. The kept DNA is CDR3 alone, 45 bases in frame from the first base. The V end gives up 2 bases and the J end 8 bases, leaving 7 bases in the junction not matched to a gene. The germline V gene supplies CDR1 MDHEN and CDR2 SYDVKM. In this sample, this clonotype turned up a few times. The antigen this receptor binds is unknown. Base qualities were left out, and no much larger clone turns up one base away. The sample here was PBMCs, taken before TCRalphabeta/CD19-depleted stem cell transplant. The clonotype was recovered from a boy aged 2 to 10 with acute lymphoblastic leukemia, due to receive a stem cell transplant. The chain couples TRBV28 to TRBJ2-4, with TRBD1 matching 9 junction bases. The DNA sequence is as follows: TGTGCCAGCAGTTTAGGTGGGACAGGGAATGACATTCAGTACTTC. Its protein reads: CASSLGGTGNDIQYF.